The TCR beta chain under discussion was sequenced for a study of OX40 agonist ivuxolimab in advanced cancers. For the study at large: Age averaged around 58 years (range roughly 20 to 90), and more than 80% were male. Patients with prior anti-PD-1, anti-PD-L1 or anti-CTLA-4 therapy were eligible; 40% had some. Study observations and caveats: Fewer expanded clones were found on average in CD4+ than in CD8+ T cells.

On this clone itself: The antigen remains unidentified.

Method: immunoSEQ multiplex PCR; TCRdb's copy keeps in-frame clones and lacks some. Among roughly 70,000 clones listed, 86% were seen once. Blood draws occurred at baseline, cycle 4 day 1, and cycle 7 day 1. J lost 10 bases, V lost 6 bases, and 10 bases had no gene match. CDR1 MNHEY and CDR2 SVGAGI come from the germline V gene. CDR3 size: 14 residues. The sequence derives from an adult with an advanced solid tumor such as melanoma, head and neck, liver or kidney cancer. The sample here was CD4+ or CD8+ T cells sorted from blood, taken in a trial of the OX40 agonist ivuxolimab. V is TRBV6-5 and J is TRBJ1-2, with 11 bases fitting TRBD1. CDR3 protein: CASSPTGTGGYYTF. CDR3 in DNA: TGTGCCAGCAGCCCCACCGGGACAGGGGGTTACTACACCTTC.